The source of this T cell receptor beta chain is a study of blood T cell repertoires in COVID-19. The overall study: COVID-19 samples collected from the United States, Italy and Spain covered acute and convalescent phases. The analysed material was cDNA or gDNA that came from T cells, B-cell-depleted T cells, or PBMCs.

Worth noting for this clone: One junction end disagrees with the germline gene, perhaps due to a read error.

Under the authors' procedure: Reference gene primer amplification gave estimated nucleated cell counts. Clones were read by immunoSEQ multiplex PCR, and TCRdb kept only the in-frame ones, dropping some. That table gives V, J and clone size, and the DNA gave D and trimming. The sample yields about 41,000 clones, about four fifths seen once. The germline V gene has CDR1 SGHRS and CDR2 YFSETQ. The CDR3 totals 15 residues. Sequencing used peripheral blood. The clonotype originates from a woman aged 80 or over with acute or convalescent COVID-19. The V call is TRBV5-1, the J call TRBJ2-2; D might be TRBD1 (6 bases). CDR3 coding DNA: TGCGCCAGTAAGACAGGAGAAACGAACATCGGGGAGCTGTTTTTT. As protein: CASKTGETNIGELFF.